This TCR beta chain derives from a study of blood T cell repertoires in COVID-19. The participants were between roughly 18 and 100 years old and came from 24 US areas. Participants' own reports of clinical history determined their cohort assignment. Exposed enrollees had met someone with a PCR-confirmed or clinician-diagnosed COVID-19 case at some point within the 2 weeks before study entry. In the original analysis: The assay estimated nucleated cells by amplifying reference gene primers. Only in-frame clones appear in the TCRdb table, and some are missing; sequencing was by immunoSEQ multiplex PCR. V and J calls and clone size come straight from that table; D and trimming were deduced from the DNA. In the table there are approximately 150,000 clones, roughly 84% of which are singletons. The source of this sequence is a man aged 65 to 79 who had been exposed to COVID-19. The sequencing sample was made of PBMCs or T cells enriched from blood (not recorded which).

In nucleotides, the CDR3 is TGCAGCGTCGAGAACCGACAGGGTAGCCATGGCTACACCTTC. It is translated as CSVENRQGSHGYTF. This sequence joins TRBV29-1 and TRBJ1-2; 7 positions agree with TRBD1. The CDR3 has 14 residues. J was trimmed by 6 bases and V by 6 bases; bases with no gene match: 13. In germline, CDR1 is SQVTM, CDR2 ANQGSEA.